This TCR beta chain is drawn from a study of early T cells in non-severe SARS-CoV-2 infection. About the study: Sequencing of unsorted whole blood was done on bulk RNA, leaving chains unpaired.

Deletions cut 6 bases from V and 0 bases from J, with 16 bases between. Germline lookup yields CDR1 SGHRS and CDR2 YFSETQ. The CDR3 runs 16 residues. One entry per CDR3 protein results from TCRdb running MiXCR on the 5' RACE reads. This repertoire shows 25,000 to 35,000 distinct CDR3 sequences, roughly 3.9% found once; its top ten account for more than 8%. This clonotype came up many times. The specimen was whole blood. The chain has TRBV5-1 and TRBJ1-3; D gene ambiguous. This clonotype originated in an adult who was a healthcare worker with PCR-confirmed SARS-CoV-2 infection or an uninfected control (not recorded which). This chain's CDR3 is CASTDGPSSSGNTIYF. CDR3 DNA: TGCGCCAGCACTGACGGACCTTCGAGCTCTGGAAACACCATATATTTT.